This T cell receptor beta chain was sequenced in a study of cytomegalovirus exposure and HLA in healthy donors. Concerning this clone: What it recognizes is unknown.

The primer mix had 60 Vbeta and 13 Jbeta primers. Measured with immunoSEQ multiplex PCR; TCRdb has only the in-frame clones, and not every one. The sample records about 120,000 clones, under 85% being singletons. General study findings and limits: Across donors, most TCRs were seen rarely, yet some public ones were widespread. A missense DCLRE1C variant was associated with V- and J-gene trimming of TCR beta chains in a later analysis, and an independent cohort replicated the association. Earlier analysis found most TCR beta V segments productive about 90% or about 30% of the time. Diagnosis of cytomegalovirus status made by the classifier reportedly showed high specificity and sensitivity.

Sequencing input: PBMCs. The clonotype was recovered from a middle-aged man in good health and CMV-seropositive.

The CDR3 sequence: CASSSSTGVGNTIYF. The CDR3 coding sequence is TGTGCCAGCAGCTCAAGTACAGGGGTTGGAAACACCATATATTTT. This rearrangement joins TRBV2 to TRBJ1-3; 7 bases match TRBD1. V lost 6 bases, J lost 3 bases, and 8 bases stayed unmatched. Per the germline V gene, CDR1 is SNHLY and CDR2 is FYNNEI. CDR3 length: 15 amino acids.